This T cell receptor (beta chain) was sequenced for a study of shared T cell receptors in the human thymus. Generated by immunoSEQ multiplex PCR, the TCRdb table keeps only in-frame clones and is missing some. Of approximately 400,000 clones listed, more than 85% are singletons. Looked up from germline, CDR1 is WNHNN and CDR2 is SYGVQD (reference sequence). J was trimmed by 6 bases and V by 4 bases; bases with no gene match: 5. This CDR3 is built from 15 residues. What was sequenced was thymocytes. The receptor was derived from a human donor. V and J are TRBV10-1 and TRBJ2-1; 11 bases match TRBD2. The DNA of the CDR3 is TGCGCCAGCAGTGCTCGACTAGCGGGGTTCAATGAGCAGTTCTTC. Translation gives CASSARLAGFNEQFF.